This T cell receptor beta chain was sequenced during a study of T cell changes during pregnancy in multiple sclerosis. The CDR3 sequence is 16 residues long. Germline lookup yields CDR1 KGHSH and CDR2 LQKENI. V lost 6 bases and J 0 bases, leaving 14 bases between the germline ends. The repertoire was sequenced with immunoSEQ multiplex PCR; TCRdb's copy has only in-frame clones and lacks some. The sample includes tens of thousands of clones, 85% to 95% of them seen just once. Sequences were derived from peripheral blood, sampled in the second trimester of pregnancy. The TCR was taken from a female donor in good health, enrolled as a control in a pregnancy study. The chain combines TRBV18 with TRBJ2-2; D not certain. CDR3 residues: CASSDAPGSNTGELFF. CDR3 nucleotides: TGTGCCAGCTCTGATGCCCCGGGTTCGAACACCGGGGAGCTGTTTTTT.